This passage covers 17 T cell receptor beta chains from one sample sequenced in a study of blood T cell repertoires in COVID-19. Produced via immunoSEQ multiplex PCR; TCRdb's table is partial and in-frame only. Counted here are about 200,000 clones, approximately 84% occurring once; the ten biggest clones make up approximately 7.6%. Sequencing was carried out using PBMCs or T cells enriched from blood (not recorded which). The origin of the receptors is a man in his forties who had recovered from COVID-19.

In nucleotides, the CDR3 is TGCAGTGCTAGTGGAAGCGGGGGGGCCTTTCATGAGCAGTTCTTC. Translation: CSASGSGGAFHEQFF. V usage is TRBV20-1 and J usage is TRBJ2-1; 10 bases are a match to TRBD2. This CDR3 comprises 15 residues. With V trimmed by 3 bases and J by 8 bases, 10 bases remained unmatched. CDR1 DFQATT and CDR2 SNEGSKA come from the germline V gene (reference sequence).

The chain employs TRBV20-1 and TRBJ2-3, with D possibly TRBD2 on 7 matching bases. The germline V gene encodes CDR1 DFQATT and CDR2 SNEGSKA (reference sequence). V was pared by 3 bases and J by 5 bases, with 15 bases between. This CDR3 has 14 amino acids. The CDR3 coding sequence is TGCAGTGCTAGTTGGTGGGGGGGCGGAGATACGCAGTATTTT. Translating gives CSASWWGGGDTQYF.

The chain is built from TRBV4-1 and TRBJ1-3; the match to TRBD1 covers 8 bases. The CDR3 is 18 residues long. Germline values: CDR1 MGHRA, CDR2 YSYEKL. V lost 0 bases to trimming and J lost 1 base; unmatched junction nucleotides: 8. CDR3 amino acids: CASSQDHGTGRSGNTIYF. CDR3 bases: TGCGCCAGCAGCCAAGACCACGGGACAGGACGTTCTGGAAACACCATATATTTT.

The chain carries TRBV6-4 and TRBJ2-1; 9 bases fit TRBD2. The CDR3 length is 17 residues. Trimming cost V 4 bases and J 1 base; bases outside gene matches: 8. Germline values: CDR1 MRHNA, CDR2 SNTAGT. DNA for the CDR3: TGTGCCAGCAGTGTGAATAGCGGGGGTAGTTCCTACAATGAGCAGTTCTTC. Translating gives CASSVNSGGSSYNEQFF.

The V and J genes are TRBV4-2 and TRBJ1-4; TRBD1 matches at 9 bases. The CDR3 runs 15 residues. J gave up 7 bases and V 4 bases, and 7 bases lay outside the gene matches. From germline, CDR1 is LGHNA and CDR2 YNFKEQ. CDR3 region: CASSPRQGEGEKLFF. The CDR3 coding sequence is TGTGCCAGCAGCCCACGACAGGGGGAAGGTGAAAAACTGTTTTTT.

V and J are TRBV19 and TRBJ1-2; 9 bases map to TRBD1. CDR1 and CDR2 (germline): LNHDA, SQIVND (reference sequence). This CDR3 has 15 amino acids. The V and J ends lost 6 bases and 3 bases, in that order; junction bases with no gene match: 8. CDR3 protein: CASRRTGDFDYGYTF. The CDR3 DNA sequence: TGTGCCAGTAGGAGGACAGGGGATTTTGACTATGGCTACACCTTC. Based on the CDR3 plus reference TRBV19 and TRBJ1-2, the full variable domain is DGGITQSPKYLFRKEGQNVTLSCEQNLNHDAMYWYRQDPGQGLRLIYYSQIVNDFQKGDIAEGYSVSREKKESFPLTVTSAQKNPTAFYLCASRRTGDFDYGYTFGSGTRLTVV.

This chain uses TRBV27 with TRBJ1-1; D is undetermined. This CDR3 has 13 residues. The germline V gene has CDR1 MNHEY and CDR2 SMNVEV (reference sequence). Deletions cut 1 base from V and 3 bases from J, with 6 bases between. CDR3 DNA: TGTGCCAGCAGTTTATATCAGGACACTGAAGCTTTCTTT. This codes for CASSLYQDTEAFF.

V and J are TRBV21-1 and TRBJ2-5; TRBD1 was called by the table and not checked on the DNA. TRBV21-1 is labeled a pseudogene. The CDR3 is made up of 16 amino acids. CDR3: CASSKGVHRATETQYF. CDR3 coding DNA: TGTGCCAGCAGCAAAGGGGTCCACAGGGCTACAGAGACCCAGTACTTC.

The rearrangement joins TRBV10-1 to TRBJ1-2; the D gene is possibly TRBD1 (6 bases). The CDR3 spans 15 residues. Germline-derived CDR1 and CDR2 are WNHNN and SYGVQD (reference sequence). The germline V and J ends were trimmed by 3 bases and 4 bases, with 15 bases remaining between them. The CDR3 loop reads CASSDGRGNSYGYTF. CDR3 sequence (DNA): TGCGCCAGCAGTGACGGCAGGGGCAATAGCTATGGCTACACCTTC.

V is TRBV2 and J is TRBJ1-1; a weak D match, TRBD1 (5 bases). This CDR3 comprises 12 residues. V gave up 8 bases and J gave up 3 bases, with 10 bases separating them. CDR1 and CDR2 from the germline V gene are SNHLY and FYNNEI. Here the CDR3 reads CASRGGDTEAFF. The CDR3 DNA is TGTGCCAGCCGCGGGGGGGACACTGAAGCTTTCTTT.

The chain joins TRBV10-3 to TRBJ1-1; 7 bases agree with TRBD1. Germline lookup yields CDR1 ENHRY and CDR2 SYGVKD. After removal of 7 bases from V and 5 bases from J, the junction contained 10 bases not matched to a gene. This CDR3 is 14 amino acids long. The CDR3 here is CAIKLGQLGTEAFF. In DNA, the CDR3 is TGTGCCATCAAACTGGGACAGCTGGGGACTGAAGCTTTCTTT.

The chain joins TRBV28 to TRBJ1-2; no reliable D call. V lost 3 bases to trimming and J lost 4 bases, with 12 bases between them. The CDR3 extends over 14 amino acids. Germline assignment: CDR1 MDHEN and CDR2 SYDVKM. CDR3 residues: CASSLGGVTYGYTF. The CDR3, as DNA: TGTGCCAGCAGTTTGGGAGGAGTTACCTATGGCTACACCTTC.

This rearrangement joins TRBV4-1 to TRBJ1-2, with TRBD1 as a possible D gene (5 bases). Per the germline V gene, CDR1 is MGHRA and CDR2 is YSYEKL. This CDR3 is 15 amino acids long. Trimming pared 1 base from V and 6 bases from J, leaving 15 bases between. The CDR3, as DNA: TGCGCCAGCAGCCAAGGGGGCCTCCTGGGGCATGGCTACACCTTC. Amino acid sequence: CASSQGGLLGHGYTF.

This chain links TRBV2 with TRBJ2-7; tentative D call: TRBD1 (6 bases). This CDR3 contains 15 residues. Germline-derived CDR1 and CDR2 are SNHLY and FYNNEI. The V end was cut by 5 bases, the J end by 2 bases, with 16 bases between. CDR3 residues: CASSSRPGHTYEQYF. For the CDR3, the DNA is TGTGCCAGCAGTTCACGTCCGGGACATACCTACGAGCAGTACTTC.

This chain links TRBV7-9 with TRBJ1-3; no clear D gene. V was trimmed by 1 base and J by 4 bases, leaving 14 bases between them. This CDR3 has 16 amino acids. CDR1 is SEHNR, CDR2 FQNEAQ, per germline (reference sequence). CDR3 bases: TGTGCCAGCAGCTTAGGGACTCCCGGGCGCGGAAACACCATATATTTT. Its translation is CASSLGTPGRGNTIYF.

The V and J genes are TRBV19 and TRBJ1-5, with 11 bases lining up with TRBD1. J lost 6 bases, V lost 6 bases, and 4 bases had no gene match. CDR1 and CDR2 from the germline V gene are LNHDA and SQIVND (reference sequence). The CDR3 loop spans 14 amino acids. CDR3 sequence reads: CASSGQGAGQPQHF. DNA of the CDR3: TGTGCCAGTAGCGGACAGGGGGCTGGTCAGCCCCAGCATTTT.

This clone was observed a few times. The chain joins TRBV5-1 to TRBJ2-7; TRBD1 is a possible D gene (5 bases). Germline lookup yields CDR1 SGHRS and CDR2 YFSETQ. V lost 4 bases to trimming and J lost 3 bases, with 14 bases between them. This CDR3 region has 14 residues. The CDR3: CASSTDSTDYEQYF. In DNA, the CDR3 is TGCGCCAGCAGCACCGACAGTACTGACTACGAGCAGTACTTC.